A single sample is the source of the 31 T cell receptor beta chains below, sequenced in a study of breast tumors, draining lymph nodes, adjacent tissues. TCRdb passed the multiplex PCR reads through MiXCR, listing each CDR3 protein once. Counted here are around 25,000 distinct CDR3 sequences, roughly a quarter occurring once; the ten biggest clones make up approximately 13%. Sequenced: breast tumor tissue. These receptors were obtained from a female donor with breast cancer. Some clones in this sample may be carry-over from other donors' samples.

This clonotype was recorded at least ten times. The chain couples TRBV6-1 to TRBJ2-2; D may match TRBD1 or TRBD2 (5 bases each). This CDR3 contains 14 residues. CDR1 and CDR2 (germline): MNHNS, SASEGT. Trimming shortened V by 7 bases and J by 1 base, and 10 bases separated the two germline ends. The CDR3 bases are TGTGCCAGCAAGGGACGAGGGAACACCGGGGAGCTGTTTTTT. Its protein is CASKGRGNTGELFF.

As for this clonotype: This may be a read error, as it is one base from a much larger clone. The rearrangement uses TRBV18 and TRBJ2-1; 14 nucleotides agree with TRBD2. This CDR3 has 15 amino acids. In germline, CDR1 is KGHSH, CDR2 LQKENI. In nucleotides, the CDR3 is TGTGCCGGCTCACGCGGACTAGCGGGGGGCAATGAGCAGTTCTTC. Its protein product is CAGSRGLAGGNEQFF.

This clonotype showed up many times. The CDR3 reads CASSLAGDRTGELFF. In DNA form, the CDR3 reads TGTGCCAGCAGTTTAGCGGGAGATCGCACCGGGGAGCTGTTTTTT. This chain joins TRBV6-5 and TRBJ2-2, with TRBD2 matching 9 bases. The CDR3 length is 15 residues. Germline values: CDR1 MNHEY, CDR2 SVGAGI. V dropped 4 bases and J dropped 4; count of bases not matched to a gene: 4.

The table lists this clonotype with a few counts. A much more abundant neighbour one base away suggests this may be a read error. CDR3 coding DNA: TGTGCCAGCAGTGACTTGGGGCTAAAGGACAGGGGGCGAGAGACCCAGTACTTC. Protein product: CASSDLGLKDRGRETQYF. V is TRBV6-4 and J is TRBJ2-5; TRBD1 agrees at 11 bases. The CDR3 extends over 18 amino acids. Per germline, CDR1 MRHNA and CDR2 SNTAGT. Trimming cost V 1 base and J 4 bases; bases outside gene matches: 11.

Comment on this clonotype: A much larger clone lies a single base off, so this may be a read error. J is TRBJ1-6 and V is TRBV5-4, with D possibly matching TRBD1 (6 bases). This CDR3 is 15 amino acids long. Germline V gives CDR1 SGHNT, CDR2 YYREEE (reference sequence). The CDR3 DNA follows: TGTGCCAGCAGCCGGCAGGGGTCTTATAATTCACCCCCCCACTTT. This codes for CASSRQGSYNSPPHF.

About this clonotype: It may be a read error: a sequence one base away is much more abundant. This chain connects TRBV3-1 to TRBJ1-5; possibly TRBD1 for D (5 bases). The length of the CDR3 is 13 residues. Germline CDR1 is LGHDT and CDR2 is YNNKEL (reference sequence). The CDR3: CASSQIGEQPQRF. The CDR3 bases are TGTGCCAGCAGCCAAATAGGGGAGCAGCCCCAGCGTTTT.

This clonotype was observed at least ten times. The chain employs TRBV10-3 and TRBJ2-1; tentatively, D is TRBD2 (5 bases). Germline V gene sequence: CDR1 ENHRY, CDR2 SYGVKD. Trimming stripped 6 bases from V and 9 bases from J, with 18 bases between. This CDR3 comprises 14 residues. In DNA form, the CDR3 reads TGTGCCATCAGCGGAGTAGAGGGTCGGAGTGAGCAGTTCTTC. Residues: CAISGVEGRSEQFF.

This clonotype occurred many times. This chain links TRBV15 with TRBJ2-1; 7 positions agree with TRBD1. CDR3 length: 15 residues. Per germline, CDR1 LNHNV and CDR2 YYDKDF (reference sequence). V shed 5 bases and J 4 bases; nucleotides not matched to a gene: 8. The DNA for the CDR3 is TGTGCCACCAGCGGCCGGGACAGCCAATACAATGAGCAGTTCTTC. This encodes CATSGRDSQYNEQFF.

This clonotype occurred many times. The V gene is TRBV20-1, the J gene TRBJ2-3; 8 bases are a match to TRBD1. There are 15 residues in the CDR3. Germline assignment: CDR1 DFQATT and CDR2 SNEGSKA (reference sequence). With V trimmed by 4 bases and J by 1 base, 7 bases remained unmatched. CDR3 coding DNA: TGCAGTGCTAACCCGGACAGGGTGGGCACAGATACGCAGTATTTT. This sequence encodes CSANPDRVGTDTQYF.

The CDR3 reads CASSLAGTQPQHF. The CDR3 region has the DNA TGTGCCAGCAGCTTAGCGGGGACCCAGCCCCAGCATTTT. This chain connects TRBV7-3 to TRBJ1-5, with D possibly TRBD1 on 5 matching bases. The germline CDR1 and CDR2 sequences are SGHTA and FQGTGA. The CDR3 is made up of 13 amino acids. Between the trimmed V and J ends, which lost 2 bases and 7 bases, there was a span of 9 bases.

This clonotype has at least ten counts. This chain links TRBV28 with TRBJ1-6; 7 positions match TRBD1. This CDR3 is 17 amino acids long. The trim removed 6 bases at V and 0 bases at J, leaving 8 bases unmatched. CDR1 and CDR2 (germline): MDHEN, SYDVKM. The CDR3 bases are TGTGCCAGCAGCCGGAGACAGGGTAGCTCCTATAATTCACCCCTCCACTTT. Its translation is CASSRRQGSSYNSPLHF. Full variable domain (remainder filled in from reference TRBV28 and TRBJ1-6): DVKVTQSSRYLVKRTGEKVFLECVQDMDHENMFWYRQDPGLGLRLIYFSYDVKMKEKGDIPEGYSVSREKKERFSLILESASTNQTSMYLCASSRRQGSSYNSPLHFGNGTRLTVT.

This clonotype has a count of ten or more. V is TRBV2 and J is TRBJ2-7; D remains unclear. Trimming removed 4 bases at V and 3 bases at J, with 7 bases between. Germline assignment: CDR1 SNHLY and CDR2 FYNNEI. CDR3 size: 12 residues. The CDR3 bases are TGTGCCAGCAGTGTGTTTATCTACGAGCAGTACTTC. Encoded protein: CASSVFIYEQYF.

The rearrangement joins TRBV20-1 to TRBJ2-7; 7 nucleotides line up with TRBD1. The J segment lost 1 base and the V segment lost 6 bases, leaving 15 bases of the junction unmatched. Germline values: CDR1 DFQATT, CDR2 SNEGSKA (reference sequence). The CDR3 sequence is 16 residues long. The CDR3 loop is CSASSEGTAPSYEQYF. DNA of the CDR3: TGCAGTGCCAGCAGTGAGGGGACAGCCCCATCCTACGAGCAGTACTTC.

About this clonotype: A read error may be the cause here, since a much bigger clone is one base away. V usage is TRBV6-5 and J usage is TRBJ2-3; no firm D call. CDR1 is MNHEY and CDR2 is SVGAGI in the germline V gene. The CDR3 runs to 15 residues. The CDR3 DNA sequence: TGTGCCAGCAGATACTCGAGAGCGATTGGCGATACGCAGTATTTT. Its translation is CASRYSRAIGDTQYF.

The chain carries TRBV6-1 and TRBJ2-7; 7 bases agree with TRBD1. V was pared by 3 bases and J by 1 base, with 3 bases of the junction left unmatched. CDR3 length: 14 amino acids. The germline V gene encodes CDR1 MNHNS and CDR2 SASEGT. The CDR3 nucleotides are TGTGCCAGCAGTGAGGGGACAGCATCCTACGAGCAGTACTTC. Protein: CASSEGTASYEQYF.

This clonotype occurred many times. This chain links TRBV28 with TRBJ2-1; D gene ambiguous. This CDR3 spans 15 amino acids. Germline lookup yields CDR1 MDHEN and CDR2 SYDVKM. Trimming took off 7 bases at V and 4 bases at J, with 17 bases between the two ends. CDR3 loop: CASTPGLGGYNEQFF. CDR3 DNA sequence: TGTGCCAGCACCCCTGGGCTAGGTGGTTACAATGAGCAGTTCTTC.

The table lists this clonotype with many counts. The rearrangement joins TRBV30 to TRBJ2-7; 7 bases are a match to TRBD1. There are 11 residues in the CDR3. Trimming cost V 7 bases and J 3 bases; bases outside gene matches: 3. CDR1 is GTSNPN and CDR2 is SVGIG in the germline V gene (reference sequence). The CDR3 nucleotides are TGTGCCTCGAACAGGGGCTACGAGCAGTACTTC. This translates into CASNRGYEQYF. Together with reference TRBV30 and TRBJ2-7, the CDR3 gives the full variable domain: SQTIHQWPATLVQPVGSPLSLECTVEGTSNPNLYWYRQAAGRGLQLLFYSVGIGQISSEVPQNLSASRPQDRQFILSSKKLLLSDSGFYLCASNRGYEQYFGPGTRLTVT.

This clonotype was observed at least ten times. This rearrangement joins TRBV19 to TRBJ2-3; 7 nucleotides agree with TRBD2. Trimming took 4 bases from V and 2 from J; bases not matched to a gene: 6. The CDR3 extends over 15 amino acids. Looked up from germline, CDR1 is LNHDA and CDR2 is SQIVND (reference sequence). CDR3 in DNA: TGTGCCAGTAGTAGAGCGGGGCGCCTCACAGATACGCAGTATTTT. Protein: CASSRAGRLTDTQYF.

CDR3 nucleotides: TGTGCCAGTAGTCAAAATCAAGGGCCGGTCACAGATACGCAGTATTTT. Translated: CASSQNQGPVTDTQYF. V is TRBV19 and J is TRBJ2-3, with unresolved D. Germline CDR1 and CDR2: LNHDA and SQIVND (reference sequence). The CDR3 runs 16 residues. Trimming took off 5 bases at V and 2 bases at J, with 17 bases between the two ends.

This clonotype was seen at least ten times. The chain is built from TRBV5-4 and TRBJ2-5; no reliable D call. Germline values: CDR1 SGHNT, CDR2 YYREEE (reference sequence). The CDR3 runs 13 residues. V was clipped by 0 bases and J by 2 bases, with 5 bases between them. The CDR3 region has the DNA TGTGCCAGCAGCTTGGGGATTCAAGAGACCCAGTACTTC. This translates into CASSLGIQETQYF. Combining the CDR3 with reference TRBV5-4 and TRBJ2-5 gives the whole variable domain ETGVTQSPTHLIKTRGQQVTLRCSSQSGHNTVSWYQQALGQGPQFIFQYYREEENGRGNFPPRFSGLQFPNYSSELNVNALELDDSALYLCASSLGIQETQYFGPGTRLLVL.

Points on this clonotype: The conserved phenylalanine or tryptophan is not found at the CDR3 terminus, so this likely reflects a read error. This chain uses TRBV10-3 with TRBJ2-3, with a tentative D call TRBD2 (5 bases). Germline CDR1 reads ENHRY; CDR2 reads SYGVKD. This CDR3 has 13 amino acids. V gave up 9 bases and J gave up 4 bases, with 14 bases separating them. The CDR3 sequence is CAIYSVSADTQYL. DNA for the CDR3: TGTGCCATATATAGCGTCTCTGCAGATACGCAGTATCTT.

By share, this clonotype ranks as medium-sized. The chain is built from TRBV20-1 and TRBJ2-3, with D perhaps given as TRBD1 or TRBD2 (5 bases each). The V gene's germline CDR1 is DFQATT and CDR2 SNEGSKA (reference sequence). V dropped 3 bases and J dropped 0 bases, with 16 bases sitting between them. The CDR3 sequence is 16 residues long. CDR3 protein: CSARPRGVGSTDTQYF. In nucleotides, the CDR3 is TGCAGTGCTAGGCCGAGGGGTGTTGGCAGCACAGATACGCAGTATTTT.

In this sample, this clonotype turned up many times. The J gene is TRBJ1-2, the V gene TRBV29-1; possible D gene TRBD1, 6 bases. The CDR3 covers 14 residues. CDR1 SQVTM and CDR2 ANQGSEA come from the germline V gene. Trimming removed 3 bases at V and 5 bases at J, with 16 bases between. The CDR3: CSVEGAGERYGYTF. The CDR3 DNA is TGCAGCGTTGAGGGGGCAGGTGAAAGGTATGGCTACACCTTC.

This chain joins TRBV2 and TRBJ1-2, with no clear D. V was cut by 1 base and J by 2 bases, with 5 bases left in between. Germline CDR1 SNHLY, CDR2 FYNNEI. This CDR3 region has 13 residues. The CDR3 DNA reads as TGTGCCAGCAGTGAAGGTTTAAACTATGGCTACACCTTC. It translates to CASSEGLNYGYTF.

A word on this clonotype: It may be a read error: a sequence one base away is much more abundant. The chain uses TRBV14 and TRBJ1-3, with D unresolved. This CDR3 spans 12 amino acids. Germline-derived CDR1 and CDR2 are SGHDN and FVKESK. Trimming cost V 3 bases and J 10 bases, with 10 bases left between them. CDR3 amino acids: CASSQMGSTIYF. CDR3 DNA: TGTGCCAGCAGCCAGATGGGCTCGACCATATATTTT.

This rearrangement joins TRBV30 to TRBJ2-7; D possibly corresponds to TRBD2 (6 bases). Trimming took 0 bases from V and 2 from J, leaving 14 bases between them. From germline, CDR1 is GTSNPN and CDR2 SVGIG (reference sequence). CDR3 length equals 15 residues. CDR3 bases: TGTGCCTGGAGTGTTGGGGGAGGAACGGCCTACGAGCAGTACTTC. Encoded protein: CAWSVGGGTAYEQYF. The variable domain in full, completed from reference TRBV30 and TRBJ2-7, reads SQTIHQWPATLVQPVGSPLSLECTVEGTSNPNLYWYRQAAGRGLQLLFYSVGIGQISSEVPQNLSASRPQDRQFILSSKKLLLSDSGFYLCAWSVGGGTAYEQYFGPGTRLTVT.

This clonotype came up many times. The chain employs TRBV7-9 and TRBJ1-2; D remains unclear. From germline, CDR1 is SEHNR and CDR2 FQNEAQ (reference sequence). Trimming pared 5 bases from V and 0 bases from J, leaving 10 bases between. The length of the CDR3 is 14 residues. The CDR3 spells CASSQHTANYGYTF. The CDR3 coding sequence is TGTGCCAGCAGCCAGCACACAGCTAACTATGGCTACACCTTC.

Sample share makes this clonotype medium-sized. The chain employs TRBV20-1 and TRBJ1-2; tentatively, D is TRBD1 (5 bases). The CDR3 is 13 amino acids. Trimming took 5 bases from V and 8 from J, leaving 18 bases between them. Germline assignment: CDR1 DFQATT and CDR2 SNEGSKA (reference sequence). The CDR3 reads CSAWDPSSYGYTF. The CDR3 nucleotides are TGCAGTGCTTGGGACCCGTCTTCTTACGGCTACACCTTC.

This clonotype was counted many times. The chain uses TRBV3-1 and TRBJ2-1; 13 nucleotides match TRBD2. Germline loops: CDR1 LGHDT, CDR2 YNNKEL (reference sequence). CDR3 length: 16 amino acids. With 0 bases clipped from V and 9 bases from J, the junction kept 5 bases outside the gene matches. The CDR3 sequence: CASSQETSGRFGEQFF. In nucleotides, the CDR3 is TGTGCCAGCAGCCAAGAGACTAGCGGGAGGTTCGGTGAGCAGTTCTTC.

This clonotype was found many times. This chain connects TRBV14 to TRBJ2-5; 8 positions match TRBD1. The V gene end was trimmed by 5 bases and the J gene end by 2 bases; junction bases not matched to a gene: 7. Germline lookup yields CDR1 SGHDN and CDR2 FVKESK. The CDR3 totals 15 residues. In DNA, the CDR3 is TGTGCCAGCAGCGCTGGGACAGGTTGGCAAGAGACCCAGTACTTC. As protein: CASSAGTGWQETQYF. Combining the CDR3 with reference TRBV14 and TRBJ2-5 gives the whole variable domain EAGVTQFPSHSVIEKGQTVTLRCDPISGHDNLYWYRRVMGKEIKFLLHFVKESKQDESGMPNNRFLAERTGGTYSTLKVQPAELEDSGVYFCASSAGTGWQETQYFGPGTRLLVL.

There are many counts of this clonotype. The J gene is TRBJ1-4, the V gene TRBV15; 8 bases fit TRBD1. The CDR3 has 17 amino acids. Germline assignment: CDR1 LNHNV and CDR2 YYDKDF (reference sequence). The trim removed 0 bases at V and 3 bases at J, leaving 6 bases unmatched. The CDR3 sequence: CATSRETRQGSNEKLFF. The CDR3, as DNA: TGTGCCACCAGCAGAGAAACCAGACAGGGGTCTAATGAAAAACTGTTTTTT.